Each of the 4 T cell receptor beta chains below was sequenced from the same sample in a study of blood T cell repertoires in COVID-19 (dated by TCRdb to 2020 to 2021). The receptor library was made with the immunoSEQ multiplex PCR assay. Imported from immuneACCESS, the table was reduced by TCRdb to in-frame sequences with V and J called. These copies leave out some clones; in studies compared against another copy, an unresolved V gene accounts for under half, and the cause of the remainder is not known. This sample comprises around 99,000 clones, around nine tenths of them detected only once. The ten largest clones take up over 4.5% of the sample. Sequenced sample: peripheral blood. The receptors were sampled from a man aged 45 to 65 with acute or convalescent COVID-19.

This sequence joins TRBV6-2 or TRBV6-3 and TRBJ1-6; weak D call: TRBD1 (6 bases). The CDR3 totals 13 residues. Germline V CDR1 and CDR2: MNHEY, SVGEGT. V lost 2 bases, J lost 10 bases, and 9 bases lay in between. CDR3 loop: CASSYAQGSPLHF. As DNA, the CDR3 is TGTGCCAGCAGTTACGCACAGGGATCACCCCTCCACTTT.

The V gene is TRBV7-9, the J gene TRBJ2-1, with TRBD2 matching 11 bases. CDR1 SEHNR and CDR2 FQNEAQ come from the germline V gene (reference sequence). CDR3 length equals 15 residues. V gave up 5 bases and J gave up 7 bases; unmatched junction bases: 7. CDR3: CASSRTSGSSNEQFF. The CDR3, as DNA: TGTGCCAGCAGCCGAACTAGCGGGAGTTCGAATGAGCAGTTCTTC.

The chain recombines TRBV11-2 with TRBJ2-7, with 9 bases fitting TRBD2. In germline, CDR1 is SGHAT, CDR2 FQNNGV. The J segment lost 3 bases and the V segment lost 1 base, leaving 7 bases of the junction unmatched. The CDR3 runs to 16 residues. The CDR3 region is CASSLVGSGSRYEQYF. CDR3 coding DNA: TGTGCCAGCAGCTTAGTGGGTAGCGGGAGCCGCTACGAGCAGTACTTC. Full variable domain (outside the CDR3, taken from reference TRBV11-2 and TRBJ2-7): EAGVAQSPRYKIIEKRQSVAFWCNPISGHATLYWYQQILGQGPKLLIQFQNNGVVDDSQLPKDRFSAERLKGVDSTLKIQPAKLEDSAVYLCASSLVGSGSRYEQYFGPGTRLTVT.

J is TRBJ1-4 and V is TRBV5-1; D is possibly TRBD1 (6 bases). CDR1 is SGHRS, CDR2 YFSETQ, per germline. V was trimmed by 4 bases and J by 5 bases, leaving 18 bases between them. This CDR3 is built from 16 residues. DNA of the CDR3: TGCGCCAGCAGCCCCATAACGGACAGACAGAATGAAAAACTGTTTTTT. This codes for CASSPITDRQNEKLFF.